This T cell receptor (beta chain) originates from a study of radiotherapy plus CTLA-4 blockade in lung cancer. Findings and limits, study-wide: Blood-borne expansion of tumor-derived TCR clones followed radiotherapy plus ipilimumab.

This clone was counted between two and nine times. The antigen is unknown. The V gene end was trimmed by 1 base and the J gene end by 4 bases; junction bases not matched to a gene: 5. This CDR3 is 17 amino acids long. Germline assignment: CDR1 MGHRA and CDR2 YSYEKL. Here immunoSEQ multiplex PCR was the method, and the copy in TCRdb shows in-frame clones only, minus some. The sample yields over 85,000 clones, about four fifths seen once. The chain joins TRBV4-1 to TRBJ2-3; TRBD2 matches 13 bases. This clonotype was sampled from a human donor with non-small cell lung cancer that progressed on radiotherapy plus ipilimumab. Material: peripheral blood, obtained from a patient treated with radiotherapy plus ipilimumab. The CDR3 loop is CASSQGQLAGGADTQYF. The CDR3 nucleotides read TGCGCCAGCAGCCAAGGGCAACTAGCGGGAGGGGCAGATACGCAGTATTTT.